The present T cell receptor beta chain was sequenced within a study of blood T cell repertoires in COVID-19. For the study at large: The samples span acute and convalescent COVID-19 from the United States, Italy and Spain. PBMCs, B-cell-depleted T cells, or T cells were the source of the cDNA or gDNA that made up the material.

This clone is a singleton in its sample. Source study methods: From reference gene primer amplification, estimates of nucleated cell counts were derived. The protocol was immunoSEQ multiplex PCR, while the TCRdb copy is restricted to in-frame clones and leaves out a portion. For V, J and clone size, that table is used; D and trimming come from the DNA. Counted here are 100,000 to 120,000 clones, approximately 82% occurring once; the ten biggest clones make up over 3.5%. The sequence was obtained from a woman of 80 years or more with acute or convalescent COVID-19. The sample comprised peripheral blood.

CDR3 amino acids: CASSLNGGSDTQYF. CDR3 nucleotide sequence: TGTGCCAGCAGCTTAAATGGGGGCTCAGATACGCAGTATTTT. The chain employs TRBV11-3 and TRBJ2-3, with D perhaps TRBD1 (6 bases). Germline V lookup: CDR1 SGHNT, CDR2 YENEEA. The CDR3 has 14 amino acids. V was trimmed by 2 bases and J by 4 bases, leaving 10 bases between them.